This T cell receptor (beta chain) was retrieved from a study of blood T cell repertoires in COVID-19. Study in general: PBMCs, B-cell-depleted T cells, or T cells were the source of the cDNA or gDNA that made up the material.

Per the original methods: Cell counts per sample came from amplifying reference gene primers. Data came from immunoSEQ multiplex PCR; TCRdb stores just in-frame clones and leaves some out. The V and J calls and the clone size are those of that table, but D and trimming were determined from the DNA. The data show roughly 77,000 clones, approximately 90% seen once. The V end lost 6 bases, the J end lost 5 bases, and 16 bases lay between the germline ends. Germline values: CDR1 LNHNV, CDR2 YYDKDF (reference sequence). This CDR3 comprises 14 residues. The sample comprised peripheral blood. The clonotype was recovered from a man over 45 with active COVID-19. The chain couples TRBV15 to TRBJ1-1; tentatively, D is TRBD1 (5 bases). CDR3 sequence (DNA): TGTGCCACCAGTGTATCCACCCGGGGGACTGAAGCTTTCTTT. Its protein product is CATSVSTRGTEAFF.